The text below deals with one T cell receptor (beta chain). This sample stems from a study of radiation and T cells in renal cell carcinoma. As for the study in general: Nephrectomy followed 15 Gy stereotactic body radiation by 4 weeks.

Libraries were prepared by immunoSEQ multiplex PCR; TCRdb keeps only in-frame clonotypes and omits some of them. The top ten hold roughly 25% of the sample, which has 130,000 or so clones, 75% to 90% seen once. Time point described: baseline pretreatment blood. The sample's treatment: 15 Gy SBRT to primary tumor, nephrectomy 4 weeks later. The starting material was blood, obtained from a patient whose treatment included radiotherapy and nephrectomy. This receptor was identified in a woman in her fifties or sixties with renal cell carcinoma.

CDR3: CASSPTRGWTGYTF. Here the CDR3 DNA reads TGTGCCAGCAGTCCTACGAGGGGCTGGACTGGCTACACCTTC. J is TRBJ1-2 and V is TRBV28; D may be TRBD1 (5 bases). V lost 5 bases, J lost 7 bases, and 17 bases lay in between. Germline V gene sequence: CDR1 MDHEN, CDR2 SYDVKM. The CDR3 loop spans 14 amino acids.